This T cell receptor beta chain was identified during a study of cytomegalovirus exposure and HLA in healthy donors. Across the whole study: When 350 to 400 donors were genotyped, just over 80% of them were found to fall in the Caucasian-associated ancestry cluster.

Turning to this clone: The antigen is unknown.

The CDR3 is 13 amino acids. Per the germline V gene, CDR1 is MNHEY and CDR2 is SVGAGI. Trimming at V came to 7 bases and at J to 1 base, leaving 3 bases not matched to a gene. With 60 Vbeta and 13 Jbeta primers, the PCR was carried out. Data came from immunoSEQ multiplex PCR; TCRdb stores just in-frame clones and leaves some out. The sample has roughly 100,000 clones, less than 85% seen once. Findings and caveats of the study: An analysis was carried out later, and it reportedly showed fewer N-insertions in an Asian-associated ancestry cluster than the approximately 610-donor mean. When analyzed later, a missense DCLRE1C variant was found to be linked to TCR beta V- and J-gene trimming.

The sequencing sample was made of PBMCs. This TCR derives from a woman younger than 30 in good health and CMV-seropositive. This chain connects TRBV6-5 to TRBJ2-7; TRBD1 aligns across 8 bases. The CDR3 is CASTQGASYEQYF. The CDR3 DNA reads TGTGCCAGCACTCAGGGGGCTTCCTACGAGCAGTACTTC.